This entry features one T cell receptor (beta chain) sequence. This record belongs to a study of blood T cell repertoires in COVID-19. Study information: Researchers got acute and convalescent COVID-19 samples from the United States, Italy and Spain.

Libraries were prepared by immunoSEQ multiplex PCR; TCRdb keeps only in-frame clonotypes and omits some of them. The table records hundreds of thousands of clones, around 89% of them present only once. V gave up 2 bases and J gave up 0 bases, with 11 bases separating them. The CDR3 has 15 residues. Germline lookup yields CDR1 SGDLS and CDR2 YYNGEE. Sequenced sample: peripheral blood. The chain is built from TRBV9 and TRBJ1-2; possibly TRBD1 for D (6 bases). The clonotype was recovered from a woman in her thirties or forties with COVID-19, enrolled during active disease. The DNA of the CDR3 is TGTGCCAGCAGCGTGGCGGACAGTCCTAACTATGGCTACACCTTC. Its protein is CASSVADSPNYGYTF. Full variable domain (remainder filled in from reference TRBV9 and TRBJ1-2): DSGVTQTPKHLITATGQRVTLRCSPRSGDLSVYWYQQSLDQGLQFLIQYYNGEERAKGNILERFSAQQFPDLHSELNLSSLELGDSALYFCASSVADSPNYGYTFGSGTRLTVV.